Listed below are T cell receptor beta chains from one sample, sequenced in a study of response to subunit inactivated influenza vaccine. TCRdb itself ran the RT-PCR reads through MiXCR, one entry per CDR3 protein. The sample has under 200,000 distinct CDR3 sequences; under 13% are singletons. The sequencing used non-naive T cells sorted from PBMCs, collected 40 to 50 days after vaccination. The origin of the receptors is a man between 45 and 60 years old who received an inactivated influenza vaccine. CDR3s include the opening cysteine and the closing phenylalanine or tryptophan. The order of the fields is clone size, J gene, V gene, D gene, CDR3 DNA, CDR3 protein. D genes are given only for firm matches. Clone size is not always given. Where it is, it says once, few, many or a class for expanded clones.

clone size: few; J gene: TRBJ2-1; V gene: TRBV7-2; D gene: .; CDR3 DNA: TGTGCCAGCAGCGAACTCGGGGGCACCTACAATGAGCAGTTCTTC; CDR3 protein: CASSELGGTYNEQFF
clone size: .; J gene: TRBJ2-7; V gene: TRBV29-1; D gene: .; CDR3 DNA: TGCAGCGTTGGTCGGGGCCCCAACGAGCAGTACTTC; CDR3 protein: CSVGRGPNEQYF
clone size: .; J gene: TRBJ2-7; V gene: TRBV10-3; D gene: TRBD1; CDR3 DNA: TGTGCCGTCTCCGGGACAGGGACCTACGAGCAGTACTTC; CDR3 protein: CAVSGTGTYEQYF
clone size: many; J gene: TRBJ1-1; V gene: TRBV3-1; D gene: TRBD1; CDR3 DNA: TGTGCCAGCAGCCAAGTAACCGCCTCAGGACAGGGGAAACTCAATGAAGCTTTCTTT; CDR3 protein: CASSQVTASGQGKLNEAFF
clone size: many; J gene: TRBJ2-3; V gene: TRBV5-1; D gene: .; CDR3 DNA: TGCGCCAGCAGCTTAGGATCGCTAGCACAGAGCACAGATACGCAGTATTTT; CDR3 protein: CASSLGSLAQSTDTQYF
clone size: few; J gene: TRBJ1-4; V gene: TRBV19; D gene: .; CDR3 DNA: TGTGCCAGTAGTCCTCCTGGCGTCCCGGTGGGTGAAAAACTGTTTTTT; CDR3 protein: CASSPPGVPVGEKLFF
clone size: many; J gene: TRBJ1-1; V gene: TRBV21-1; D gene: .; CDR3 DNA: TGTGCCAGCCGAAAGCCAGGGAACACTGAAGCTTTCTTT; CDR3 protein: CASRKPGNTEAFF
clone size: many; J gene: TRBJ2-1; V gene: TRBV4-1; D gene: .; CDR3 DNA: TGCGCCAGCAGCCAACAGGTGCTGGGTTTTAATGAGCAGTTCTTC; CDR3 protein: CASSQQVLGFNEQFF
clone size: few; J gene: TRBJ1-4; V gene: TRBV11-2; D gene: .; CDR3 DNA: TGTGCCAGCAGCTTTGCGAGGGACGCACGTAATGAAAAACTGTTTTTT; CDR3 protein: CASSFARDARNEKLFF
clone size: .; J gene: TRBJ2-7; V gene: TRBV12-3/TRBV12-4; D gene: .; CDR3 DNA: TGTGCCAGCAGCCCGGGATCTCATAACGAGCAGTACTTC; CDR3 protein: CASSPGSHNEQYF
clone size: many; J gene: TRBJ2-5; V gene: TRBV5-6; D gene: .; CDR3 DNA: TGTGCCAGCAGCCACACGAATCAAGAGACCCAGTACTTC; CDR3 protein: CASSHTNQETQYF
clone size: .; J gene: TRBJ2-3; V gene: TRBV3-1; D gene: TRBD2; CDR3 DNA: TGTGCCAGCAGCCATGGGACTAGTCAGTCAGATACGCAGTATTTT; CDR3 protein: CASSHGTSQSDTQYF
clone size: few; J gene: TRBJ2-2; V gene: TRBV9; D gene: .; CDR3 DNA: TGTGCCAGCAGCGTAGGAGTTACCGGGGAGCTGTTTTTT; CDR3 protein: CASSVGVTGELFF
clone size: .; J gene: TRBJ1-3; V gene: TRBV7-2; D gene: TRBD1; CDR3 DNA: TGTGCCAGCAGCCCGGGACAGTTGATAAGCACCATATATTTT; CDR3 protein: CASSPGQLISTIYF
clone size: .; J gene: TRBJ2-7; V gene: TRBV5-1; D gene: .; CDR3 DNA: TGCGCCAGCAGCTTGAGGGGTGAGGTCTACGAGCAGTACTTC; CDR3 protein: CASSLRGEVYEQYF
clone size: .; J gene: TRBJ2-2; V gene: TRBV10-3; D gene: .; CDR3 DNA: TGTACCTTCAGTTTAATCGAAGTATGGGTCGGGCGGAACACCGGGGAGCTGTTTTTT; CDR3 protein: CTFSLIEVWVGRNTGELFF
clone size: many; J gene: TRBJ2-6; V gene: TRBV9; D gene: .; CDR3 DNA: TGTGCCAGCAGCGTATTAGCTGGGGCCAACGTCCTGACTTTC; CDR3 protein: CASSVLAGANVLTF
clone size: few; J gene: TRBJ2-5; V gene: TRBV5-6; D gene: TRBD2; CDR3 DNA: TGTGCCAGCAGCTTCATGCGGGGGAGCCAAGAGACCCAGTACTTC; CDR3 protein: CASSFMRGSQETQYF
clone size: few; J gene: TRBJ1-5; V gene: TRBV7-2; D gene: TRBD1; CDR3 DNA: TGTGCCAGCAGCGATACAGGGGGGCGGCAGCCCCAGCATTTT; CDR3 protein: CASSDTGGRQPQHF
clone size: few; J gene: TRBJ1-6; V gene: TRBV7-2; D gene: TRBD1; CDR3 DNA: TGTGCCAGCAGCGCCTCTCGGACAGGGGGAAATTCACCCCTCCACTTT; CDR3 protein: CASSASRTGGNSPLHF
clone size: many; J gene: TRBJ2-5; V gene: TRBV28; D gene: .; CDR3 DNA: TGTGCCAGCAGCCCTTACAGGGAAGAGACCCAGTACTTC; CDR3 protein: CASSPYREETQYF
clone size: few; J gene: TRBJ2-3; V gene: TRBV3-1; D gene: .; CDR3 DNA: TGTGCCAGCAGCCAAGATCTCGTCGGTGCAGATACGCAGTATTTT; CDR3 protein: CASSQDLVGADTQYF
clone size: .; J gene: TRBJ2-7; V gene: TRBV28; D gene: .; CDR3 DNA: TGTGCCAGCAGCTATACTATCGGCCGGGACCGTCTTTACGAGCAGTACTTC; CDR3 protein: CASSYTIGRDRLYEQYF
clone size: .; J gene: TRBJ1-1; V gene: TRBV4-1; D gene: TRBD1; CDR3 DNA: TGCGCCAGCAGCCAAGTCGAGACAGGGGTATGGGCTTTCTTT; CDR3 protein: CASSQVETGVWAFF
clone size: .; J gene: TRBJ1-2; V gene: TRBV4-3; D gene: .; CDR3 DNA: TGCGCCAGCAGCCAAGACGCAGGGACTGGCTACACCTTC; CDR3 protein: CASSQDAGTGYTF
clone size: few; J gene: TRBJ2-5; V gene: TRBV6-5; D gene: .; CDR3 DNA: TGTGCCAGCAGTTACTCGATTGGTGGCCCACAAGAGACCCAGTACTTC; CDR3 protein: CASSYSIGGPQETQYF
clone size: few; J gene: TRBJ2-3; V gene: TRBV5-5; D gene: TRBD1; CDR3 DNA: TGTGCCAGCAGTTTACCGTACAGGGGGCAGGATACGCAGTATTTT; CDR3 protein: CASSLPYRGQDTQYF
clone size: few; J gene: TRBJ1-2; V gene: TRBV10-3; D gene: TRBD1; CDR3 DNA: TGTGCCATGAGGACAGGGGCGTCGACGGACTACACCTTC; CDR3 protein: CAMRTGASTDYTF
clone size: few; J gene: TRBJ2-5; V gene: TRBV7-6; D gene: .; CDR3 DNA: TGTGCCAGCAGCCATCGACTGTACCAAGAGACCCAGTACTTC; CDR3 protein: CASSHRLYQETQYF